The rows below give T cell receptor beta chains drawn from one sample of a study of technical replicates of blood from a handful of donors. The protocol was immunoSEQ multiplex PCR, while the TCRdb copy is restricted to in-frame clones and leaves out a portion. Of 65,000 to 90,000 clones detected, around 94% appear once; the ten largest clones hold around 0.42%. Sequencing input: T cells isolated from PBMCs. Every receptor here comes from a human donor in good health. CDR3s include the opening cysteine and the closing phenylalanine or tryptophan. The D gene is left open where the match is weak. Not every row has a clone size; where given, it reads once, few, many or a size class.

clone size	D gene	V gene	J gene	CDR3 length	CDR3 protein	CDR3 DNA
.	TRBD2	TRBV7-6	TRBJ2-4	19	CASSLALAGEPLAKNIQYF	TGTGCCAGCAGCTTGGCACTAGCGGGAGAGCCCCTAGCCAAAAACATTCAGTACTTC
.	.	TRBV4-1	TRBJ2-5	16	CASSQGTDRYQETQYF	TGCGCCAGCAGCCAAGGCACAGACAGGTACCAAGAGACCCAGTACTTC
.	.	TRBV28	TRBJ2-1	11	CASSGVYEQFF	TGTGCCAGCAGTGGAGTCTATGAGCAGTTCTTC
.	.	TRBV19	TRBJ2-1	14	CASSITVASNEQFF	TGTGCCAGTAGTATAACGGTGGCTAGCAATGAGCAGTTCTTC
.	TRBD1	TRBV27	TRBJ1-5	15	CASSIRGLQDQPQHF	TGTGCCAGCAGTATCAGGGGGTTACAGGATCAGCCCCAGCATTTT
once	TRBD1	TRBV5-8	TRBJ1-5	11	CASSSGTVEHF	TGTGCCAGCAGCTCCGGGACAGTGGAACATTTT
.	.	TRBV7-2	TRBJ1-1	12	CASSEVHTEAFF	TGTGCCAGCAGCGAGGTCCACACTGAAGCTTTCTTT
.	.	TRBV5-4	TRBJ2-5	14	CASSLRSSVKTQYF	TGTGCCAGCAGCTTACGGAGTTCAGTCAAGACCCAGTACTTC
.	.	TRBV18	TRBJ1-2	14	CASSPMGQLYGYTF	TGTGCCAGCTCACCAATGGGGCAGCTCTATGGCTACACCTTC
.	.	TRBV2	TRBJ2-7	13	CASTPGDAYEQYF	TGTGCCAGTACTCCGGGGGATGCCTACGAGCAGTACTTC
.	TRBD2	TRBV5-1	TRBJ2-1	15	CASSPVASGTNEQFF	TGCGCCAGCAGCCCGGTGGCTAGCGGGACGAATGAGCAGTTCTTC
.	.	TRBV15	TRBJ1-1	12	CATSSSGLKAFF	TGTGCCACCAGCAGTTCAGGGTTAAAGGCTTTCTTT
.	TRBD2	TRBV6-5	TRBJ2-1	15	CASQYWEGSYNEQFF	TGTGCCAGCCAATATTGGGAGGGCTCCTACAATGAGCAGTTCTTC
.	TRBD1	TRBV10-3	TRBJ1-1	16	CAISAPAGGRNTEAFF	TGTGCCATCAGTGCCCCGGCAGGGGGTCGGAACACTGAAGCTTTCTTT
.	.	TRBV6-5	TRBJ1-1	11	CASSLGGEAFF	TGTGCCAGCAGCCTCGGGGGTGAAGCTTTCTTT
.	.	TRBV28	TRBJ1-2	12	CASSFLGGGYTF	TGTGCCAGCAGTTTTTTAGGGGGAGGCTACACCTTC
.	TRBD1	TRBV10-3	TRBJ1-2	14	CASGTGVRGDGYTF	TGTGCCTCGGGGACAGGGGTTAGGGGGGATGGCTACACCTTC
.	.	TRBV7-9	TRBJ2-7	12	CASSLVTYEQYF	TGTGCCAGCAGCTTAGTTACATACGAGCAGTACTTC
.	TRBD1	TRBV7-9	TRBJ2-7	13	CASSFDRVYEQYF	TGTGCCAGCAGCTTCGACAGGGTCTACGAGCAGTACTTC
.	TRBD2	TRBV5-1	TRBJ2-7	15	CASSWTSGSLYEQYF	TGCGCCAGCAGCTGGACTAGCGGGAGTCTCTACGAGCAGTACTTC
.	.	TRBV28	TRBJ2-6	16	CASSLRVASGANVLTF	TGTGCCAGCAGTTTAAGAGTAGCCTCTGGGGCCAACGTCCTGACTTTC
.	.	TRBV30	TRBJ1-5	15	CAWSVNPGEGQPQHF	TGTGCCTGGAGTGTAAATCCCGGGGAAGGACAGCCCCAGCATTTT
.	TRBD1	TRBV19	TRBJ1-4	14	CASSSGQEVTKLFF	TGTGCCAGTAGTAGCGGACAGGAGGTGACAAAACTGTTTTTT
.	.	TRBV7-2	TRBJ1-1	13	CASSLSDRTEAFF	TGTGCCAGCAGCTTAAGCGATCGGACTGAAGCTTTCTTT
.	.	TRBV19	TRBJ2-7	15	CASSNQQGLGYEQYF	TGTGCCAGTAGTAATCAACAGGGTCTTGGCTACGAGCAGTACTTC
.	TRBD2	TRBV28	TRBJ2-7	15	CASSTGLRTPYEQYF	TGTGCCAGCAGTACGGGACTACGTACTCCCTACGAGCAGTACTTC
.	.	TRBV4-1	TRBJ2-1	13	CASSRESINEQFF	TGCGCCAGCAGCCGGGAGAGTATCAATGAGCAGTTCTTC
once	.	TRBV9	TRBJ2-7	15	CASSEGTPRSYEQYF	TGTGCCAGCAGCGAGGGGACACCCCGTTCCTACGAGCAGTACTTC
.	TRBD1	TRBV7-2	TRBJ1-4	17	CASSLGQGVNTGEKLFF	TGTGCCAGCAGCTTAGGACAGGGCGTGAATACAGGTGAAAAACTGTTTTTT
.	.	TRBV27	TRBJ2-7	15	CASSFGSDSSYEQYF	TGTGCCAGCAGTTTTGGGAGCGACTCCTCCTACGAGCAGTACTTC
.	.	TRBV4-3	TRBJ2-1	15	CASSQEYSSYNEQFF	TGCGCCAGCAGCCAAGAATACAGCTCCTACAATGAGCAGTTCTTC
.	TRBD1	TRBV7-9	TRBJ2-7	14	CASSGTGSSYEQYF	TGTGCCAGCAGTGGGACAGGGTCCTCCTACGAGCAGTACTTC
.	TRBD1	TRBV19	TRBJ1-2	13	CASSVQGADGYTF	TGTGCCAGTAGTGTACAGGGGGCGGATGGCTACACCTTC
.	.	TRBV6-5	TRBJ2-1	15	CASSYRGPSYNEQFF	TGTGCCAGCAGTTACAGGGGCCCTAGCTACAATGAGCAGTTCTTC
.	TRBD1	TRBV5-5	TRBJ1-2	13	CASSSYGQDGYTF	TGTGCCAGCAGCTCTTACGGACAGGACGGCTACACCTTC
.	.	TRBV27	TRBJ1-5	15	CASSSGQLGNQPQHF	TGTGCCAGCAGTTCGGGACAATTGGGCAATCAGCCCCAGCATTTT
.	TRBD1	TRBV27	TRBJ2-7	15	CASSPWTGRTYEQYF	TGTGCCAGCAGTCCATGGACAGGCAGAACCTACGAGCAGTACTTC
.	.	TRBV11-3	TRBJ2-5	16	CASSPPHAGEQETQYF	TGTGCCAGCAGCCCCCCCCACGCAGGGGAGCAAGAGACCCAGTACTTC
.	.	TRBV28	TRBJ1-2	11	CALKTVYGYTF	TGTGCCCTTAAAACTGTCTATGGCTACACCTTC
.	.	TRBV11-2	TRBJ1-2	17	CASSSTPQEGGSYGYTF	TGTGCCAGCAGCTCAACCCCTCAGGAGGGGGGGAGCTATGGCTACACCTTC
.	.	TRBV5-8	TRBJ2-5	13	CASSLTVWETQYF	TGTGCCAGCAGCTTGACAGTTTGGGAGACCCAGTACTTC
.	.	TRBV5-6	TRBJ2-1	13	CASSLRVRDEQFF	TGTGCCAGCAGCTTGAGGGTGAGGGATGAGCAGTTCTTC
.	.	TRBV19	TRBJ2-1	16	CASSYMDSSSYNEQFF	TGTGCCAGTAGTTACATGGACAGTAGCTCCTACAATGAGCAGTTCTTC
.	.	TRBV28	TRBJ2-7	14	CASSFITGYHEQYF	TGTGCCAGCAGTTTCATAACCGGGTACCACGAGCAGTACTTC
.	.	TRBV28	TRBJ1-2	14	CASSSLGANYGYTF	TGTGCCAGCAGTTCTCTCGGAGCTAACTATGGCTACACCTTC
.	.	TRBV2	TRBJ1-2	12	CASRGQSYGYTF	TGTGCCAGCAGGGGGCAGAGCTATGGCTACACCTTC
.	.	TRBV6-6	TRBJ2-1	11	CASSLNNEQFF	TGTGCCAGCAGTCTAAATAATGAGCAGTTCTTC
.	.	TRBV5-1	TRBJ2-5	16	CASSPKAVHKEETQYF	TGCGCCAGCAGCCCCAAAGCGGTCCATAAAGAAGAGACCCAGTACTTC
.	.	TRBV25-1	TRBJ2-3	14	CASSDLAGVDTQYF	TGTGCCAGCAGTGATTTGGCAGGGGTAGATACGCAGTATTTT
.	.	TRBV7-3	TRBJ1-5	13	CASSQDSWTPQHF	TGTGCCAGCAGCCAGGACAGTTGGACGCCCCAGCATTTT
few	.	TRBV5-1	TRBJ1-1	13	CASSLSRNTEAFF	TGCGCCAGCAGCTTGTCGAGGAACACTGAAGCTTTCTTT
.	.	TRBV27	TRBJ2-7	13	CASSLSLGGEQYF	TGTGCCAGCAGTTTAAGTCTCGGCGGCGAGCAGTACTTC
.	.	TRBV10-2	TRBJ1-1	15	CASIEPGDMNTEAFF	TGCGCCAGCATTGAGCCAGGGGATATGAACACTGAAGCTTTCTTT
.	.	TRBV6-5	TRBJ1-1	13	CASRSRRDAEAFF	TGTGCCAGCCGAAGCCGCCGCGATGCGGAAGCTTTCTTT
.	TRBD2	TRBV9	TRBJ2-7	13	CASSVGGGGEQYF	TGTGCCAGCAGCGTAGGCGGGGGAGGCGAGCAGTACTTC
once	TRBD1	TRBV27	TRBJ2-7	15	CASSLGQGRTYEQYF	TGTGCCAGCAGTCTAGGACAGGGTAGGACCTACGAGCAGTACTTC
.	.	TRBV19	TRBJ2-7	15	CASSLTHRAPYEQYF	TGTGCCAGTAGTCTAACCCACAGGGCCCCCTACGAGCAGTACTTC